The sequence of this TCR beta chain was determined in a study of blood T cells in healthy people across ages (dated by TCRdb to about 2015). At the level of the whole study: In model experiments, roughly one uniquely barcoded TCR beta cDNA molecule per two T cells was captured by template switching. Using deep sequencing normalized with unique cDNA molecular identifiers, the study measured how TCR beta repertoire diversity changes with age. The donors were split into four age groups: young (average 16 years), middle-aged (about 40), aged (over 55) and long-lived (roughly 77). Using the same blood draw, the study looked at two additional independent replicas of 1 million unique cDNA reads for two donors, one aged 18 to 30 and the other aged 80 or older. What the work shows at the level of the full study, not this receptor alone: Compared with the aged group, the long-lived group had more naive CD4+ T cells, fewer expanded clones and increased TCR diversity, suggesting age selection. As age increased, observed TCR beta diversity per million T cells dropped in a roughly linear way, and a significant reduction was already evident by age about 40. Conclusive comparison of naive and antigen-experienced compartments was prevented by the profiling of bulk unsorted PBMCs. Total diversity estimates from one million sequenced T cells were considered lower bounds and underestimates. The percentage of naive T cells measured by flow cytometry correlated strongly with observed TCR beta diversity. Because the CMV infection status of the donors was unknown, age-related changes in expanded clonotypes may potentially have been confounded.

There are many counts of this clonotype. This receptor's antigen is unknown. The sample holds no much larger clone one base away, and base qualities are not on file. The library was produced with 5' RACE. The run used an Illumina HiSeq 2500. A second roughly 6 to 11 cycle PCR used a sample-barcoded 5' primer and a J-beta primer mix. A template-switch 5' adaptor carrying 12 random nucleotides introduced a unique molecular identifier onto each TCR beta cDNA molecule. At least 2.5 million CDR3-containing paired-end reads were obtained from each sample. All of the RNA was converted into first-strand cDNA using the Mint cDNA synthesis kit, with a TRBC-specific oligonucleotide serving as the primer. After uracil-DNA glycosylase treatment, a first 18-cycle PCR used universal primers M1SS and BC2_uni_R on all cDNA. As for the original processing: Each sample was normalized by randomly selecting 1 million high-quality reads, each carrying a distinct molecular identifier. Reads sharing molecular identifiers were discarded rather than binned into consensus sequences. MiTCR, set to a Q25 quality threshold and the strictest error-elimination algorithm, was used for CDR3 identification, clonotype clustering and error correction. A nonparametric unseen species model with Euler transformation was used to estimate lower-bound total TCR beta diversity. TCRdb reprocessing: public reads trimmed at Q25 with fastp, clones called with MiXCR, in-frame beta chains kept. Merged by CDR3 protein, the rows form single entries marked with the most common genes and DNA. The V and J calls here are based on TCRdb, not the publication. The table for this sample lists some 850,000 distinct CDR3 sequences; about 26% of them were counted only once. The ten largest clonotypes hold about 3% of the sample.

The donors were roughly 39 Caucasian individuals from Russia, aged 6 to 90 years, who were systemically healthy. Each donor gave ten milliliters of peripheral blood, drawn into EDTA-treated Vacutainer tubes. PBMCs were isolated by Ficoll-Paque density-gradient centrifugation, with at least 6 million obtained per sample. Total RNA, at least 6 micrograms per sample, was extracted from PBMCs with Trizol reagent. For every donor, an aliquot of PBMCs went through flow cytometry to measure the percentages of naive CD45RAhigh/CD27high T cells. These data were also reused for a study on T cells of mothers and their children. Per that second paper: The donors were nine systemically healthy Caucasian individuals, made up of three mothers and their six children. cDNA synthesis consumed the entire amount of extracted RNA, loaded at around 1.4 ug RNA in each 15 ul reaction. In the second PCR, the M1S primer added sample barcodes and 2-4 random nucleotides. Each mother yielded over 9.5 million TCR beta CDR3 reads and each child 3 million to 3.5 million reads. Thymic selection shapes the output of TCR recombination in a similar way in related and unrelated pairs, and inherited differences have a minor effect. Normalized repertoire overlap in related mother-child pairs was always slightly higher than in unrelated mother-child pairs, but the difference was never significant. With a sensitivity of around 97 clones per million clonotypes, no persistent microchimeric T cell clones were detected. In the study, deep NGS was used to compare the TCR beta repertoires of mothers and children, and features distinguishing related mother-child pairs from unrelated individuals were sought. On average, the children were roughly 11 +/- 4 years old, while the mothers were 40 +/- 4 years old. After adapter ligation with NEBNext reagents, the libraries were sequenced on Illumina HiSeq 2000 with 100+100 nt paired-end reads. To avoid cross-contamination, the mother libraries and the child libraries were prepared a month apart and sequenced in separate runs. Each donor had between roughly 500,000 and 2,100,000 distinct TCR beta clonotypes identified. Naive TCR beta clonotypes were estimated from low-frequency clonotypes matched to each donor's FACS-determined naive share, without sorting.

This receptor was taken from a boy younger than 18 in good health. The source material was blood.

The CDR3 corresponds to CASSTGTGIGANVLTF. In nucleotide form, the sequence is TGTGCCAGCAGCACAGGGACAGGGATCGGGGCCAACGTCCTGACTTTC. The V gene is TRBV11-2 and the J gene is TRBJ2-6; 9 central bases correspond to TRBD1. V and J are trimmed by 5 bases and 4 bases, and the gene matches miss 6 bases of the junction. The CDR3 contains 16 residues, cysteine and phenylalanine counted. Only CDR3 DNA is held: 48 bases, read in frame from base 1. CDR1 and CDR2, per the germline V gene, are SGHAT and FQNNGV.